This TCR beta chain was identified in a study of shared clonotypes between healthy human individuals. The study, taken as a whole, reports: Shared across a few donors were around 5% of the naive CD4 clonotypes.

A note on this clone: Its antigen remains unknown. At the DNA level, this CDR3 is encoded by other sequences in the same sample as well.

Assay: immunoSEQ multiplex PCR; the TCRdb copy retains only in-frame clones and omits some. The sample gives some 2.4 million clones, more than 85% of which show up once; approximately 0.35% is in the top ten. Germline-derived CDR1 and CDR2 are SGHRS and YFSETQ. The CDR3 has 15 residues. The J segment lost 1 base and the V segment lost 2 bases, leaving 2 bases of the junction unmatched. This receptor was taken from a man between 18 and 35 years old in good health. Some clones in this sample may be carry-over from other donors' samples. The V call is TRBV5-1, the J call TRBJ2-3; 9 bases line up with TRBD1. The specimen sequenced was naive CD4+ T cells from PBMCs. As for subset: CD45RA+ positively selected. CDR3 bases: TGCGCCAGCAGCTTTCGGACAGGGGGCACAGATACGCAGTATTTT. Translating it yields CASSFRTGGTDTQYF.